A selection of T cell receptor beta chains follows, all from one sample in a study of shared clonotypes between healthy human individuals. Data came from immunoSEQ multiplex PCR; TCRdb stores just in-frame clones and leaves some out. The sample has roughly 1,500,000 clones, approximately 98.5% seen once. The sample taken for sequencing was naive CD4+ T cells sorted from blood. Every receptor here comes from a man younger than 40 in good health. Both conserved end residues are part of each CDR3. The order of the fields is CDR3 length, clone size, V gene, J gene, D gene, CDR3 DNA, CDR3 protein. D genes are given only for firm matches. Size tells how often a clone was seen (once, few, many) or the class of an expanded clone, and some rows leave it out.

length: 17; size: NA; V: TRBV14; J: TRBJ2-7; D: NA; DNA: TGTGCCAGCAGCCAAATCGCGACGGGGCGAGACTCCTACGAGCAGTACTTC; CDR3: CASSQIATGRDSYEQYF
length: 13; size: NA; V: TRBV7-9; J: TRBJ2-6; D: NA; DNA: TGTGCCAGCAGCTTGGCTGGGGCCAACGTCCTGACTTTC; CDR3: CASSLAGANVLTF
length: 14; size: NA; V: TRBV5-1; J: TRBJ2-4; D: NA; DNA: TGCGCCAGCAGCTCGGGGGGCGCCCCCCACATTCAGTACTTC; CDR3: CASSSGGAPHIQYF
length: 18; size: NA; V: TRBV14; J: TRBJ2-5; D: TRBD1; DNA: TGTGCCAGCAGCCAAGATCGTCCAGGACAGGGGGCCTTGGAGACCCAGTACTTC; CDR3: CASSQDRPGQGALETQYF
length: 14; size: NA; V: TRBV5-1; J: TRBJ2-7; D: NA; DNA: TGCGCCAGCAGCTTGGTAGACACTACCTACGAGCAGTACTTC; CDR3: CASSLVDTTYEQYF
length: 15; size: NA; V: TRBV9; J: TRBJ1-1; D: TRBD1; DNA: TGTGCCAGCAGCCCAACAGGGGCCTGGAACACTGAAGCTTTCTTT; CDR3: CASSPTGAWNTEAFF
length: 15; size: NA; V: TRBV27; J: TRBJ2-7; D: NA; DNA: TGTGCCAGCGCCACCGAAATCCTGAGCTCCTACGAGCAGTACTTC; CDR3: CASATEILSSYEQYF
length: 15; size: NA; V: TRBV6-1; J: TRBJ2-1; D: TRBD1; DNA: TGTGCCAGCAGCGCCGGGACAGGGGGAGGCGATGAGCAGTTCTTC; CDR3: CASSAGTGGGDEQFF
length: 15; size: NA; V: TRBV7-2; J: TRBJ2-7; D: TRBD2; DNA: TGTGCCAGCAGCTTAGGGCTAGCGGGAGCCTACGAGCAGTACTTC; CDR3: CASSLGLAGAYEQYF
length: 14; size: NA; V: TRBV30; J: TRBJ2-1; D: NA; DNA: TGTGCCGGGTTCGGGGGGCTTACCTACAATGAGCAGTTCTTC; CDR3: CAGFGGLTYNEQFF
length: 14; size: NA; V: TRBV6-1; J: TRBJ2-1; D: NA; DNA: TGTGCCAGCAGTGACTGGAGGGGGAACAATGAGCAGTTCTTC; CDR3: CASSDWRGNNEQFF
length: 14; size: once; V: TRBV7-9; J: TRBJ1-5; D: NA; DNA: TGTGCCAGCAGCTCCACCTTACCAAATCAGCCCCAGCATTTT; CDR3: CASSSTLPNQPQHF
length: 15; size: once; V: TRBV19; J: TRBJ1-1; D: NA; DNA: TGTGCCAGTACCCCCGTAGACAGGCCCTTTTTGGGGGCTTTCTTT; CDR3: CASTPVDRPFLGAFF
length: 13; size: NA; V: TRBV6-1; J: TRBJ1-1; D: TRBD1; DNA: TGTGCCAGCGGAAACAGGGGTTTGACTGAAGCTTTCTTT; CDR3: CASGNRGLTEAFF
length: 16; size: NA; V: TRBV7-2; J: TRBJ2-1; D: TRBD2; DNA: TGTGCCAGCAGCTTAAGGGCTAGCGGGAGAGACAATGAGCAGTTCTTC; CDR3: CASSLRASGRDNEQFF
length: 15; size: NA; V: TRBV7-2; J: TRBJ2-2; D: NA; DNA: TGTGCCAGCAGCCTTACTCTTATGAACACCGGGGAGCTGTTTTTT; CDR3: CASSLTLMNTGELFF
length: 14; size: NA; V: TRBV6-1; J: TRBJ2-7; D: TRBD1; DNA: TGTGCCAGCAGTGTTGGGACAGGGATGGACGAGCAGTACTTC; CDR3: CASSVGTGMDEQYF